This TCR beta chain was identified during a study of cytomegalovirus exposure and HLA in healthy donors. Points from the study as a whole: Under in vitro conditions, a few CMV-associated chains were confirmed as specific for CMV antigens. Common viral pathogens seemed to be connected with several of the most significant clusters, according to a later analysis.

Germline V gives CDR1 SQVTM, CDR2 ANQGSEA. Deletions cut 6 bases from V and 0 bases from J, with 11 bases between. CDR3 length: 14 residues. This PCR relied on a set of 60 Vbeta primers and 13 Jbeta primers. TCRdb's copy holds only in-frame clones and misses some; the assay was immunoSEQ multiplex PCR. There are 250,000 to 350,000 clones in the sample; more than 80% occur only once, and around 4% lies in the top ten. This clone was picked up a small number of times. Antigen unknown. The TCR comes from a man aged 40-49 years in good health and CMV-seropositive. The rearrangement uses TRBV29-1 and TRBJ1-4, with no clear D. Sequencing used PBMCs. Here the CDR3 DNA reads TGCAGCGTACCCGACGGAGCAACTAATGAAAAACTGTTTTTT. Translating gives CSVPDGATNEKLFF.